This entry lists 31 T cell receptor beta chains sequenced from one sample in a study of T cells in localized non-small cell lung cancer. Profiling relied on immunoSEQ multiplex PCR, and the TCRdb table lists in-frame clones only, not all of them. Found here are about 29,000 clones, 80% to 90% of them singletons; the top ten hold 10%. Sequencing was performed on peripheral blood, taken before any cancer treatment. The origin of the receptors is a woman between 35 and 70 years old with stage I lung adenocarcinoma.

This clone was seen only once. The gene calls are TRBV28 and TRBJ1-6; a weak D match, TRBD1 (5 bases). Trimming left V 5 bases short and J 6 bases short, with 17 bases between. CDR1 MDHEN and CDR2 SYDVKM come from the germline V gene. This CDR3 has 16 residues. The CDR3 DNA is TGTGCCAGCAGTCTCACCTCGACAGTCCCTAATTCACCCCTCCACTTT. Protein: CASSLTSTVPNSPLHF. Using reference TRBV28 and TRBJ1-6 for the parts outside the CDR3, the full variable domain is DVKVTQSSRYLVKRTGEKVFLECVQDMDHENMFWYRQDPGLGLRLIYFSYDVKMKEKGDIPEGYSVSREKKERFSLILESASTNQTSMYLCASSLTSTVPNSPLHFGNGTRLTVT.

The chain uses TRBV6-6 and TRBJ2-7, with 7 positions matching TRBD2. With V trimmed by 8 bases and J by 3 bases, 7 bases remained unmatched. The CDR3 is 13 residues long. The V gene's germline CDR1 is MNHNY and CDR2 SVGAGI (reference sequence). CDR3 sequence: CASGAGRLYEQYF. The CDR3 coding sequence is TGTGCCAGCGGAGCGGGGCGCCTCTACGAGCAGTACTTC.

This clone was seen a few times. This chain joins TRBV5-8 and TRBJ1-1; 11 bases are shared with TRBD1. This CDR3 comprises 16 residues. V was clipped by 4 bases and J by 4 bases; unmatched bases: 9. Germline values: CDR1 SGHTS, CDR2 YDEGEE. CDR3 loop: CASSLYGTGGFTEAFF. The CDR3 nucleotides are TGTGCCAGCAGCCTATATGGGACAGGGGGATTCACTGAAGCTTTCTTT.

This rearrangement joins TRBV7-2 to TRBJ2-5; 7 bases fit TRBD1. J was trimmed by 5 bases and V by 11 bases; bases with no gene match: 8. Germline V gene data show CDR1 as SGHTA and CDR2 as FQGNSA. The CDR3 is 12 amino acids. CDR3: CASGTAMETQYF. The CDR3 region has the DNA TGTGCCTCGGGGACAGCGATGGAGACCCAGTACTTC.

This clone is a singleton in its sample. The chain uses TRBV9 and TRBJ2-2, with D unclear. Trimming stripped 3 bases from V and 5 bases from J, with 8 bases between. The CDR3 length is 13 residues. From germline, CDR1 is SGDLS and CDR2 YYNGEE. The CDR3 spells CASSALGTGELFF. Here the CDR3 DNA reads TGTGCCAGCAGCGCTCTGGGAACCGGGGAGCTGTTTTTT.

CDR3 protein: CASTSGTDRARNEQFF. The CDR3 nucleotides are TGTGCCAGTACGTCTGGGACAGATAGGGCCCGCAATGAGCAGTTCTTC. The V call is TRBV19, the J call TRBJ2-1; the match to TRBD1 covers 7 bases. CDR1 is LNHDA, CDR2 SQIVND, per germline (reference sequence). This CDR3 is built from 16 residues. The trim removed 7 bases at V and 6 bases at J, leaving 15 bases unmatched.

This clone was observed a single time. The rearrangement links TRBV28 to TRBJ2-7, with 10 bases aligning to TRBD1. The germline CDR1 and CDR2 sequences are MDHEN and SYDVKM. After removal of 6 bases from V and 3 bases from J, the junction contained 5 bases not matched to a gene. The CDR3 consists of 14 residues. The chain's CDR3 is CASRIGDRGYEQYF. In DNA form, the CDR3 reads TGTGCCAGCAGGATCGGGGACAGGGGCTACGAGCAGTACTTC.

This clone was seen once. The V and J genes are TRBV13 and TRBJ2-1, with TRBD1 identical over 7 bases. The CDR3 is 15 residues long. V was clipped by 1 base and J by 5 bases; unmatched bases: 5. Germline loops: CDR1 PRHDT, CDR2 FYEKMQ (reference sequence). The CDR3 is CASSLVQGFHNEQFF. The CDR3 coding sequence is TGTGCCAGCAGCTTAGTACAGGGGTTCCACAATGAGCAGTTCTTC.

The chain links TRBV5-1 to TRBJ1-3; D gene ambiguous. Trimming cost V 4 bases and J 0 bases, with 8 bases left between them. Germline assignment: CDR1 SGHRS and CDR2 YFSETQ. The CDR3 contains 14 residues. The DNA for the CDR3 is TGCGCCAGCAGCAGGGAGACCTCTGGAAACACCATATATTTT. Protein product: CASSRETSGNTIYF. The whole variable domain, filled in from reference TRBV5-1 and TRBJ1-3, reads KAGVTQTPRYLIKTRGQQVTLSCSPISGHRSVSWYQQTPGQGLQFLFEYFSETQRNKGNFPGRFSGRQFSNSRSEMNVSTLELGDSALYLCASSRETSGNTIYFGEGSWLTVV.

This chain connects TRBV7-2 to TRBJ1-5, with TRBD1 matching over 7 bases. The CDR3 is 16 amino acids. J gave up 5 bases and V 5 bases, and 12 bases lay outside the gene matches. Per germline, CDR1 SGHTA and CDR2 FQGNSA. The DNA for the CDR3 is TGTGCCAGCAGCCAGAACGAGGGGGCTATCTATCAGCCCCAGCATTTT. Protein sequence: CASSQNEGAIYQPQHF.

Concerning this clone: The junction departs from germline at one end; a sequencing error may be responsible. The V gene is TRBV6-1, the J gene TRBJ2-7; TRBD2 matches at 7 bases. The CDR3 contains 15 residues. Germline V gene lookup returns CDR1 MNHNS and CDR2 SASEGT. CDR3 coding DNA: TGTGTCAGCAGGCCGTATAGGGAGGGGCCCTACGAGCAGTACTTC. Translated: CVSRPYREGPYEQYF.

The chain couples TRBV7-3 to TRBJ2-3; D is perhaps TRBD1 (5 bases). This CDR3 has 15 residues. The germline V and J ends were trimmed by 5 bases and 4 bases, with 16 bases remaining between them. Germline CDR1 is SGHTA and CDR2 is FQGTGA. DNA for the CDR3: TGTGCCAGCAGCAGAGACAGAGCGAACGCAGATACGCAGTATTTT. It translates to CASSRDRANADTQYF. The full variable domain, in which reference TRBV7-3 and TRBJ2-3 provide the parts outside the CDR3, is GAGVSQTPSNKVTEKGKYVELRCDPISGHTALYWYRQSLGQGPEFLIYFQGTGAADDSGLPNDRFFAVRPEGSVSTLKIQRTERGDSAVYLCASSRDRANADTQYFGPGTRLTVL.

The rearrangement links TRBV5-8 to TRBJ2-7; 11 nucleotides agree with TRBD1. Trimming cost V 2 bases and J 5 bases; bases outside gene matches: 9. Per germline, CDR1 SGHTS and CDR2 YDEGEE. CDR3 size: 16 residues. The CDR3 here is CASSFLGTGGIDEQYF. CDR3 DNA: TGTGCCAGCAGCTTCCTCGGGACAGGGGGTATCGACGAGCAGTACTTC.

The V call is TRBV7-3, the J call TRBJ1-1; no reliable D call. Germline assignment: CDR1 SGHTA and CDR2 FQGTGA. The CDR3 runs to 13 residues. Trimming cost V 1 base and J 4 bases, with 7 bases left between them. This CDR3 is CASSLIEGTEAFF. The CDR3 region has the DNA TGTGCCAGCAGCTTAATAGAGGGCACTGAAGCTTTCTTT.

This chain's CDR3 is CASSPRVEFPYNEQFF. The DNA for the CDR3 is TGCGCCAGCAGCCCCAGGGTCGAATTCCCCTACAATGAGCAGTTCTTC. V usage is TRBV4-1 and J usage is TRBJ2-1; tentative D call: TRBD1 (5 bases). Germline loops: CDR1 MGHRA, CDR2 YSYEKL. The CDR3 has 16 amino acids. Between the trimmed V and J ends, which lost 4 bases and 2 bases, there was a span of 15 bases.

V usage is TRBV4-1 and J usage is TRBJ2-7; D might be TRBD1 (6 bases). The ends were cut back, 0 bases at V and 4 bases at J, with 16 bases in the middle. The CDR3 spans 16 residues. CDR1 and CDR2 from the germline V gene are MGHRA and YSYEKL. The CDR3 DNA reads TGCGCCAGCAGCCAAGATCCCCGGGTAGGGACATACGAGCAGTACTTC. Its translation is CASSQDPRVGTYEQYF.

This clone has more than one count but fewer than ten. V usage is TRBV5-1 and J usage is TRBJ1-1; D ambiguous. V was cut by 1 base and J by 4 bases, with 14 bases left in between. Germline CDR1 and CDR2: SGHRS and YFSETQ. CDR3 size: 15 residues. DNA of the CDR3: TGCGCCAGCAGCTTGACAGTATCATCGAGCACTGAAGCTTTCTTT. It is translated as CASSLTVSSSTEAFF.

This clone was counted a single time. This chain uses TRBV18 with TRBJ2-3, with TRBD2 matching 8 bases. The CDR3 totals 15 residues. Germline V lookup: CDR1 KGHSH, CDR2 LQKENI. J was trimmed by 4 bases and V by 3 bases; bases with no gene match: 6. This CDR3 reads CASSPPGLEADTQYF. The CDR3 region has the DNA TGTGCCAGCTCACCCCCGGGACTAGAGGCAGATACGCAGTATTTT.

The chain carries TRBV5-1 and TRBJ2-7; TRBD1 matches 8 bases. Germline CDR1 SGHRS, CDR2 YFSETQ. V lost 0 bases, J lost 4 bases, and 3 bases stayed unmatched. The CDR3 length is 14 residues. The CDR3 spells CASSLEDRVYEQYF. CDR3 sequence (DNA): TGCGCCAGCAGCTTGGAGGACAGGGTTTACGAGCAGTACTTC.

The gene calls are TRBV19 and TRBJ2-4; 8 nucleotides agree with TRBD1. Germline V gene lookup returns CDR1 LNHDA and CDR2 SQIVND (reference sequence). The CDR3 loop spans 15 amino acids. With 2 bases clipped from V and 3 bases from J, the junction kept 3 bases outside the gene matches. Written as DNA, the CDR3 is TGTGCCAGTAGTATACAGGGGGCTGACAAAAACATTCAGTACTTC. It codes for CASSIQGADKNIQYF.

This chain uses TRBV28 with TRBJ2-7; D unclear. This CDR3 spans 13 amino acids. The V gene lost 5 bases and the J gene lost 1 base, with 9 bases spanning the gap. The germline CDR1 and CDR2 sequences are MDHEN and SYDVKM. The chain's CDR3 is CASSEKGSYEQYF. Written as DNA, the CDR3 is TGTGCCAGCAGTGAAAAGGGATCCTACGAGCAGTACTTC. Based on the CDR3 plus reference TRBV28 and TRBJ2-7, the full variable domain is DVKVTQSSRYLVKRTGEKVFLECVQDMDHENMFWYRQDPGLGLRLIYFSYDVKMKEKGDIPEGYSVSREKKERFSLILESASTNQTSMYLCASSEKGSYEQYFGPGTRLTVT.

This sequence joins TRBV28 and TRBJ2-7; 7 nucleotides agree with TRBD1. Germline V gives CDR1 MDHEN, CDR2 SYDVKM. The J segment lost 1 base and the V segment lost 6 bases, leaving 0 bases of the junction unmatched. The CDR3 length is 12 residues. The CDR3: CASRGQSYEQYF. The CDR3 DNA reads TGTGCCAGCAGGGGACAGTCCTACGAGCAGTACTTC.

This CDR3 reads CASSQVEGEGYGYTF. The CDR3 nucleotides are TGTGCCAGCAGCCAAGTTGAGGGAGAGGGCTATGGCTACACCTTC. V and J are TRBV4-2 and TRBJ1-2; no definite D call. The CDR3 is made up of 15 amino acids. CDR1 and CDR2 from the germline V gene are LGHNA and YNFKEQ. Trimming shortened V by 1 base and J by 4 bases, and 13 bases separated the two germline ends.

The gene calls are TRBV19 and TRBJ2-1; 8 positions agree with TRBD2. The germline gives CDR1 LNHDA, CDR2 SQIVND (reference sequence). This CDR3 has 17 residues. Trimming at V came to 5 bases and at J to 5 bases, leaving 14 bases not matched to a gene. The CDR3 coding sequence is TGTGCCAGTAGTCATTTGGCGGGGGGCGAGTCTAACAATGAGCAGTTCTTC. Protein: CASSHLAGGESNNEQFF.

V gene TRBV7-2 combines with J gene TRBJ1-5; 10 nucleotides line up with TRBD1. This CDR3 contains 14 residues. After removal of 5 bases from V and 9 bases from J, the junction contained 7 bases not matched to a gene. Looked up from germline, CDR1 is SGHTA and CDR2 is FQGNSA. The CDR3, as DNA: TGTGCCAGCAGCCCCGGGACAGGGGTCGCGCCCCAGCATTTT. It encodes CASSPGTGVAPQHF.

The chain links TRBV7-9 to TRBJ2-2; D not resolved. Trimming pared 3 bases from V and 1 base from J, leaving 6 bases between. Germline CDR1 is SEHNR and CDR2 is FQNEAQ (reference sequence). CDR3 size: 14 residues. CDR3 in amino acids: CASSFSGNTGELFF. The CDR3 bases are TGTGCCAGCAGCTTCTCCGGGAACACCGGGGAGCTGTTTTTT.

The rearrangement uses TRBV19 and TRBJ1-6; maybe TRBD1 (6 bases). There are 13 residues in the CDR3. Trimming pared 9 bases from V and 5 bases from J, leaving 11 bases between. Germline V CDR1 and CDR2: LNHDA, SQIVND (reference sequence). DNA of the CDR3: TGTGCCAGCCGGACAGACCATAATTCACCCCTCCACTTT. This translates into CASRTDHNSPLHF.

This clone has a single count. The DNA of the CDR3 is TGTGCCAGCTCACCACCGAGGGGGGATGCCGGGGAGCTGTTTTTT. Amino acids: CASSPPRGDAGELFF. The rearrangement joins TRBV18 to TRBJ2-2; TRBD1 or TRBD2 may be the D gene (6 bases each). Trimming stripped 0 bases from V and 6 bases from J, with 11 bases between. The CDR3 length is 15 residues. Germline V gene sequence: CDR1 KGHSH, CDR2 LQKENI.

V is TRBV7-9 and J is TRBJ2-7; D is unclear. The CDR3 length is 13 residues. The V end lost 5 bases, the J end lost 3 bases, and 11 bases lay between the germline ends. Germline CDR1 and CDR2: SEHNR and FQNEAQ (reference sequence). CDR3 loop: CASSAAGDYEQYF. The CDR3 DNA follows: TGTGCCAGCAGCGCCGCTGGTGACTACGAGCAGTACTTC.

The CDR3 DNA reads TGCGCCAGCAGCTTGGACCCGAGCTCCTACAATGAGCAGTTCTTC. It yields the protein CASSLDPSSYNEQFF. J is TRBJ2-1 and V is TRBV5-1; no reliable D call. V lost 0 bases, J lost 0 bases, and 7 bases lay in between. Germline V gives CDR1 SGHRS, CDR2 YFSETQ. The CDR3 extends over 15 amino acids. The full variable domain, its missing parts supplied by reference TRBV5-1 and TRBJ2-1, is KAGVTQTPRYLIKTRGQQVTLSCSPISGHRSVSWYQQTPGQGLQFLFEYFSETQRNKGNFPGRFSGRQFSNSRSEMNVSTLELGDSALYLCASSLDPSSYNEQFFGPGTRLTVL.

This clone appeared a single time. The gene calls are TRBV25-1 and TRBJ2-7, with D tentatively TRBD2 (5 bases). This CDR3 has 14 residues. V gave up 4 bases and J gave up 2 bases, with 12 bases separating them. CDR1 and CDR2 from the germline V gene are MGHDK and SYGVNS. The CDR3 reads CASSGGVGTYEQYF. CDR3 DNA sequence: TGTGCCAGCAGTGGTGGTGTCGGGACCTACGAGCAGTACTTC.